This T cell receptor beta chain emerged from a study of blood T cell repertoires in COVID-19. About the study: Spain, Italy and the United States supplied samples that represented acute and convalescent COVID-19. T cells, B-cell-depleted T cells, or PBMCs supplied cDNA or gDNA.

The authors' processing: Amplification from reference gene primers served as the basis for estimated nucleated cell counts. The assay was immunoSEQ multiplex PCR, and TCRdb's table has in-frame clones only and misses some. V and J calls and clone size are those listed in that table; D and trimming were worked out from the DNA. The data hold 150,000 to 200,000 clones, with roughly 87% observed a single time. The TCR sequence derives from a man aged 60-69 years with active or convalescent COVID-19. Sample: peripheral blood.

DNA of the CDR3: TGCGCCAGCAGCCAAGATACCAGCGGGGGAAGGAATGAGCAGTTCTTC. Translating gives CASSQDTSGGRNEQFF. V gene TRBV4-1 combines with J gene TRBJ2-1; 8 nucleotides line up with TRBD2. V gave up 0 bases and J gave up 7 bases; unmatched junction bases: 8. Germline V CDR1 and CDR2: MGHRA, YSYEKL. This CDR3 spans 16 amino acids.